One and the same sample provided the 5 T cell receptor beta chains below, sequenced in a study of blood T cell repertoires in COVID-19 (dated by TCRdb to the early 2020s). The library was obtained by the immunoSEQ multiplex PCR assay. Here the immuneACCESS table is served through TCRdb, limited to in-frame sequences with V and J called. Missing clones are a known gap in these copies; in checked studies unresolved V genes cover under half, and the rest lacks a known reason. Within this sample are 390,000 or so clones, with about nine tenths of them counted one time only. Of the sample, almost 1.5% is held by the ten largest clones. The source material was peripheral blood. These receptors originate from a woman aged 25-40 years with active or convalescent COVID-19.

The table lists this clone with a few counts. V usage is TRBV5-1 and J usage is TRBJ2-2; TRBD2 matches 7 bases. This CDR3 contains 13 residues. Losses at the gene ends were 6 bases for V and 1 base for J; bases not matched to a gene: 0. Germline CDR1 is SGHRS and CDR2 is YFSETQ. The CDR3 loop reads CASKRENTGELFF. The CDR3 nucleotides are TGCGCCAGCAAGCGGGAGAACACCGGGGAGCTGTTTTTT.

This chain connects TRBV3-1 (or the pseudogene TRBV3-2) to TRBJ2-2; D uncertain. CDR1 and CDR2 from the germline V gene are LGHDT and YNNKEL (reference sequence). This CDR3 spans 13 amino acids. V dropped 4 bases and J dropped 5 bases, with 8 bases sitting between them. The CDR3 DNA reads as TGTGCCAGCAGCCGATACGGGACCGGGGAGCTGTTTTTT. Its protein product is CASSRYGTGELFF.

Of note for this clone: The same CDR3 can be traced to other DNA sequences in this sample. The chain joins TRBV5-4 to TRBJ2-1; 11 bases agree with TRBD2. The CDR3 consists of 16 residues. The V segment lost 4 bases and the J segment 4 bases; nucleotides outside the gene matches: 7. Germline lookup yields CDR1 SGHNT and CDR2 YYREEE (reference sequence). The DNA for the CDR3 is TGTGCCAGCAGCCTGGCGGCTAGCGGGGGGTACAATGAGCAGTTCTTC. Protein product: CASSLAASGGYNEQFF.

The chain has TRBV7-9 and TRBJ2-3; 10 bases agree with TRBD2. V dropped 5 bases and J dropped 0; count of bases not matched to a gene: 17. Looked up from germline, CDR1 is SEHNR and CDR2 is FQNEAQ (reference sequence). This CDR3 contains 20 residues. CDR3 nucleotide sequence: TGTGCCAGCAGCAACCGTCACCGGCTAGCGGGAGAGTGGAGCACAGATACGCAGTATTTT. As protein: CASSNRHRLAGEWSTDTQYF.

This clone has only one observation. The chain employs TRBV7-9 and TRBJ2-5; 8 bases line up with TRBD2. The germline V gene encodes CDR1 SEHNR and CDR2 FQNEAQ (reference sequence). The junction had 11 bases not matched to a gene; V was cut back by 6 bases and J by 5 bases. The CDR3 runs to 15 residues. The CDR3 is CASSLRLANKETQYF. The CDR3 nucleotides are TGTGCCAGCAGTCTAAGACTAGCGAATAAGGAGACCCAGTACTTC.